What follows are 22 T cell receptor beta chains derived from one specimen sequenced in a study of regulatory T cells in long-lasting Graves disease. Construction of TCR beta libraries relied on iRepertoire HTBI primers and on Arm-PCR targeting CDR3 regions. TCRdb redid the calling of the multiplex PCR reads with MiXCR, one entry per CDR3 protein. The sample carries roughly 500,000 distinct CDR3 sequences, around a fifth recorded once. Indicated time point: persistent/refractory GD, antithyroid drugs over 5 years with positive TRAb. Following extraction of RNA from PBMCs, that RNA was used to make the TCR library. The sample in question was peripheral blood mononuclear cells (PBMCs), obtained when the disease was refractory, from a patient treated with antithyroid drugs. The source is a female donor with Graves disease.

Only a few counts were recorded for this clonotype. J is TRBJ2-2 and V is TRBV10-3, with a weak D call TRBD1 (5 bases). The V and J ends lost 7 bases and 7 bases respectively, with 16 bases between them. Germline V CDR1 and CDR2: ENHRY, SYGVKD. This CDR3 is built from 14 residues. The chain's CDR3 is CAIKRQGIIGELFF. In nucleotides, the CDR3 is TGTGCCATCAAAAGGCAGGGAATCATCGGGGAGCTGTTTTTT.

This clonotype was seen many times. Mismatch with germline at one junction end may stem from a read error. The genes are TRBV7-2 and TRBJ2-4; the D gene is possibly TRBD2 (5 bases). Germline lookup yields CDR1 SGHTA and CDR2 FQGNSA. This CDR3 has 14 amino acids. CDR3 loop: CASSLALGKNIQYF. The CDR3 DNA is TGTGCCAGCAGCCTAGCTCTTGGGAAAAACATTCAGTACTTC.

This clonotype has ten or more counts. The chain recombines TRBV29-1 with TRBJ1-4, with a possible D match to TRBD1 (6 bases). Germline values: CDR1 SQVTM, CDR2 ANQGSEA. Trimming left V 3 bases short and J 12 bases short, with 11 bases between. The CDR3 is made up of 11 amino acids. CDR3 amino acids: CSVEGPGELFF. The CDR3 region has the DNA TGCAGCGTTGAGGGACCAGGGGAACTGTTTTTT.

V gene TRBV13 combines with J gene TRBJ2-2; 11 positions agree with TRBD2. The CDR3 is 16 amino acids. The germline CDR1 and CDR2 sequences are PRHDT and FYEKMQ (reference sequence). Trimming at V came to 5 bases and at J to 5 bases, leaving 7 bases not matched to a gene. DNA of the CDR3: TGTGCCAGCAGCACACTAGCGGGAGATCGAACCGGGGAGCTGTTTTTT. Translating it yields CASSTLAGDRTGELFF.

This clonotype was counted only a few times. The chain carries TRBV29-1 and TRBJ1-2; 11 nucleotides match TRBD1. From germline, CDR1 is SQVTM and CDR2 ANQGSEA. J lost 4 bases, V lost 4 bases, and 2 bases had no gene match. This CDR3 is built from 13 residues. CDR3 region: CSVGTGGGYGYTF. The CDR3, as DNA: TGCAGCGTTGGGACAGGGGGCGGCTATGGCTACACCTTC.

In its sample, this clonotype was seen many times. The chain employs TRBV28 and TRBJ1-2, with 10 bases lining up with TRBD1. Per germline, CDR1 MDHEN and CDR2 SYDVKM. This CDR3 spans 13 amino acids. Trimming took 8 bases from V and 7 from J; bases not matched to a gene: 7. The CDR3, as DNA: TGTGCCAGCCGGGACAGGGGATTGCGTGGCTACACCTTC. Amino acid sequence: CASRDRGLRGYTF.

This clonotype was counted ten times or more. The gene calls are TRBV3-1 and TRBJ1-6; 9 bases align to TRBD1. V trimming: 4 bases; J trimming: 8 bases; junction bases outside the gene matches: 6. This CDR3 spans 15 amino acids. Germline loops: CDR1 LGHDT, CDR2 YNNKEL (reference sequence). The CDR3 loop is CASSRMGQGDSPLHF. CDR3 coding DNA: TGTGCCAGCAGCCGAATGGGACAGGGAGATTCACCCCTCCACTTT.

The rearrangement joins TRBV20-1 to TRBJ1-5, with 10 bases identical to TRBD1. Looked up from germline, CDR1 is DFQATT and CDR2 is SNEGSKA (reference sequence). The junction had 8 bases not matched to a gene; V was cut back by 7 bases and J by 11 bases. The CDR3 covers 12 residues. CDR3 nucleotide sequence: TGCAGTGTTGACAGGGGGCGTATAGCCCAGCATTTT. Amino acid sequence: CSVDRGRIAQHF.

This clonotype was seen repeatedly, ten times or more. CDR3 residues: CASSLLGQVNSGANVLTF. Here the CDR3 DNA reads TGTGCCAGCAGTTTACTCGGACAAGTCAACTCTGGGGCCAACGTCCTGACTTTC. This chain joins TRBV28 and TRBJ2-6, with a weak D call TRBD1 (5 bases). The CDR3 has 18 amino acids. V was shortened by 2 bases and J by 0 bases, with 14 bases between the two germline ends. CDR1 is MDHEN and CDR2 is SYDVKM in the germline V gene.

This clonotype was observed many times. The chain uses TRBV28 and TRBJ1-2; D not resolved. The germline V gene has CDR1 MDHEN and CDR2 SYDVKM. V lost 4 bases to trimming and J lost 4 bases, with 13 bases between them. CDR3 length: 14 residues. The CDR3 bases are TGTGCCAGCAGTTCCCCAAGCGCTCCCTATGGCTACACCTTC. This translates into CASSSPSAPYGYTF.

This clonotype was observed at least ten times. The chain links TRBV28 to TRBJ2-7; TRBD1 agrees at 7 bases. CDR3 length: 14 residues. Germline values: CDR1 MDHEN, CDR2 SYDVKM. Trimming took 8 bases from V and 7 from J; bases not matched to a gene: 14. The CDR3 protein is CASRKAGGPGEQYF. The CDR3 DNA follows: TGTGCCAGCCGCAAGGCAGGGGGTCCTGGGGAGCAGTACTTC. Complete variable domain (other parts from reference TRBV28 and TRBJ2-7): DVKVTQSSRYLVKRTGEKVFLECVQDMDHENMFWYRQDPGLGLRLIYFSYDVKMKEKGDIPEGYSVSREKKERFSLILESASTNQTSMYLCASRKAGGPGEQYFGPGTRLTVT.

This clonotype was counted ten times or more. This sequence joins TRBV2 and TRBJ1-6, with a weak D call TRBD1 (5 bases). The CDR3 sequence is 14 residues long. Germline V CDR1 and CDR2: SNHLY, FYNNEI. Trimming cost V 8 bases and J 14 bases, with 22 bases left between them. The CDR3 sequence is CASGHGNLRETLHF. The CDR3 nucleotides read TGTGCCAGCGGACACGGAAACCTGCGGGAGACCCTCCACTTT.

The chain carries TRBV2 and TRBJ2-1; D is unresolved. The germline V gene has CDR1 SNHLY and CDR2 FYNNEI. The CDR3 extends over 11 amino acids. V was clipped by 7 bases and J by 9 bases, with 10 bases between them. The DNA for the CDR3 is TGTGCCAGCAATGGGGTAATTGAGCAGTTCTTC. Amino acids: CASNGVIEQFF.

This clonotype was recorded many times. This sequence joins TRBV5-1 and TRBJ1-4; D perhaps matches TRBD1 (5 bases). Looked up from germline, CDR1 is SGHRS and CDR2 is YFSETQ. The CDR3 consists of 15 residues. The V end was cut by 1 base, the J end by 10 bases, with 17 bases between. The chain's CDR3 is CASSLTGTEEGKLFF. The CDR3, as DNA: TGCGCCAGCAGCTTGACCGGGACCGAGGAGGGAAAACTGTTTTTT.

The chain uses TRBV7-9 and TRBJ1-5; tentative D call: TRBD1 (5 bases). Per the germline V gene, CDR1 is SEHNR and CDR2 is FQNEAQ (reference sequence). The CDR3 extends over 13 amino acids. V was trimmed by 5 bases and J by 7 bases, leaving 12 bases between them. This CDR3 is CASSGPGVQPQHF. CDR3 in DNA: TGTGCCAGCAGCGGCCCGGGGGTCCAGCCCCAGCATTTT.

Worth noting for this clonotype: With a much larger clone just one base away, this may be a read error. The chain links TRBV11-3 to TRBJ2-7; 13 nucleotides match TRBD2. CDR1 is SGHNT, CDR2 YENEEA, per germline. With V trimmed by 7 bases and J by 6 bases, 12 bases remained unmatched. This CDR3 region has 16 residues. The CDR3 DNA reads as TGTGCCAGCACCAACTCACAGGGACTAGCGGGATGCGAGCAGTACTTC. Protein: CASTNSQGLAGCEQYF.

In its sample, this clonotype was seen a few times. The rearrangement joins TRBV6-1 to TRBJ1-5, with 9 bases fitting TRBD1. CDR1 is MNHNS and CDR2 is SASEGT in the germline V gene. CDR3 length: 16 residues. Trimming took 6 bases from V and 0 from J; bases not matched to a gene: 6. In DNA form, the CDR3 reads TGTGCCAGCAGAGATACAGGGGGCAGTAGCAATCAGCCCCAGCATTTT. Residues: CASRDTGGSSNQPQHF.

This clonotype was counted a few times. This chain uses TRBV2 with TRBJ2-6, with TRBD1 matching over 8 bases. Germline values: CDR1 SNHLY, CDR2 FYNNEI. After removal of 4 bases from V and 0 bases from J, the junction contained 5 bases not matched to a gene. The length of the CDR3 is 17 residues. In nucleotides, the CDR3 is TGTGCCAGCAGTGGGACAGGGAGGTTCTCTGGGGCCAACGTCCTGACTTTC. It yields the protein CASSGTGRFSGANVLTF. The full variable domain, its missing parts supplied by reference TRBV2 and TRBJ2-6, is EPEVTQTPSHQVTQMGQEVILRCVPISNHLYFYWYRQILGQKVEFLVSFYNNEISEKSEIFDDQFSVERPDGSNFTLKIRSTKLEDSAMYFCASSGTGRFSGANVLTFGAGSRLTVL.

This clonotype was seen at least ten times. The rearrangement links TRBV2 to TRBJ2-7; TRBD1 or TRBD2 may be the D gene (5 bases each). The CDR3 is made up of 17 amino acids. Germline V gene sequence: CDR1 SNHLY, CDR2 FYNNEI. Trimming pared 2 bases from V and 6 bases from J, leaving 23 bases between. The CDR3 is CASSEPLLGVPRSEQYF. CDR3 nucleotides: TGTGCCAGCAGTGAACCCCTGTTGGGGGTTCCGCGGTCCGAGCAGTACTTC.

This clonotype was recorded many times. The V and J genes are TRBV24-1 and TRBJ2-5; D is possibly TRBD1 (6 bases). Germline CDR1 KGHDR, CDR2 SFDVKD. V was pared by 0 bases and J by 2 bases, with 9 bases between. The CDR3 has 15 residues. The DNA for the CDR3 is TGTGCCACCAGTGATTTGGGACAGCCGCAAGAGACCCAGTACTTC. It translates to CATSDLGQPQETQYF.

This clonotype was picked up many times. J is TRBJ2-5 and V is TRBV28; 8 nucleotides agree with TRBD1. V lost 6 bases to trimming and J lost 2 bases; unmatched junction nucleotides: 8. Per the germline V gene, CDR1 is MDHEN and CDR2 is SYDVKM. This CDR3 region has 15 residues. This CDR3 reads CASSSTGALQETQYF. DNA for the CDR3: TGTGCCAGCAGCTCGACAGGGGCGCTACAAGAGACCCAGTACTTC.

There are many counts of this clonotype. The chain recombines TRBV28 with TRBJ2-7; D unresolved. This CDR3 is 12 amino acids long. Trimming pared 5 bases from V and 9 bases from J, leaving 14 bases between. Looked up from germline, CDR1 is MDHEN and CDR2 is SYDVKM. This CDR3 is CASSDGPLGQYF. The CDR3 region has the DNA TGTGCCAGCAGTGACGGGCCTCTCGGGCAGTACTTC.